This T cell receptor beta chain is drawn from a study of blood T cell repertoires in COVID-19. Overall study context: Sample material is recorded as cDNA or gDNA derived from T cells, B-cell-depleted T cells, or PBMCs.

The method was immunoSEQ multiplex PCR; TCRdb's version includes in-frame clones alone and lacks a portion of them. This table has 200,000 to 300,000 clones, about 83% appearing once. The CDR3 has 15 residues. Looked up from germline, CDR1 is SQVTM and CDR2 is ANQGSEA. V lost 6 bases and J lost 0; bases outside the gene matches: 9. The chain links TRBV29-1 to TRBJ2-7; TRBD1 agrees at 9 bases. The TCR originated in a man aged 50-59 years with acute or convalescent COVID-19. The sequenced sample consisted of peripheral blood. Here the CDR3 DNA reads TGCAGCGTGGGGCGAGTGGGACAGGGCTCCTACGAGCAGTACTTC. This translates into CSVGRVGQGSYEQYF.